The T cell receptor beta chain under discussion was sequenced for a study of T-cell memory formation after mild COVID-19. Notes on the study in general: Pre-infection memory held some responding clones, suggesting pre-existing cross-reactive T cells responded. Contracting clones localized mainly to CM and EM when CD4+ and mainly to EMRA when CD8+.

To note about this clonotype: Its antigen is unknown.

Amplification by 5'RACE using constant-segment primers produced TCR alpha and TCR beta cDNA libraries that carried sample barcodes and UMIs. TCRdb passed the 5' RACE reads through MiXCR, listing each CDR3 protein once. The sample lists about 250,000 distinct CDR3 sequences; just over 15% were seen once. V dropped 4 bases and J dropped 6 bases, with 9 bases sitting between them. The CDR3 contains 13 residues. CDR1 and CDR2 from the germline V gene are KGHDR and SFDVKD. This chain connects TRBV24-1 to TRBJ2-4; D unresolved. Sample: PBMCs or a T cell subset sorted from them (not recorded which). The sequence derives from an adult woman who had mild COVID-19 (a few samples of this study predate the infection). Cell type and time point are not known. The CDR3, as DNA: TGTGCCACCAGTGACCCACCGGGAAACATTCAGTACTTC. Protein: CATSDPPGNIQYF.